Presented here are 11 T cell receptor beta chains from one specimen sequenced in a study of blood T cell repertoires in COVID-19 (TCRdb year 2020). Libraries were prepared through the immunoSEQ multiplex PCR assay. TCRdb took this table from immuneACCESS and kept in-frame rearrangements with V and J called. Such tables lack part of the clones; where checked against another copy, unresolved V genes explain under half of the gap, and the rest is unexplained. Recorded for this sample are about 160,000 clones; roughly 82% of them occurred a single time. The ten top clones hold roughly 7% of the sample. Sequenced input: peripheral blood. The receptors were sampled from a woman in her 40s with COVID-19, enrolled during active disease.

The chain recombines TRBV19 with TRBJ2-7; possibly TRBD2 for D (6 bases). CDR3 length equals 12 residues. The ends were cut back, 10 bases at V and 0 bases at J, with 10 bases in the middle. Germline lookup yields CDR1 LNHDA and CDR2 SQIVND (reference sequence). The CDR3 loop reads CATGSGSYEQYF. The CDR3 DNA follows: TGTGCCACAGGTAGCGGCTCCTACGAGCAGTACTTC.

The chain couples TRBV7-9 to TRBJ1-2, with D possibly being TRBD1 (5 bases). The CDR3 extends over 17 amino acids. Looked up from germline, CDR1 is SEHNR and CDR2 is FQNEAQ (reference sequence). V shed 0 bases and J shed 5 bases, with 19 bases lying between them. The CDR3 reads CASSLAAGIPSLYGYTF. The CDR3 DNA follows: TGTGCCAGCAGCTTAGCGGCAGGGATACCCTCCCTATATGGCTACACCTTC.

This rearrangement joins TRBV7-2 to TRBJ1-2; tentatively, D is TRBD1 (6 bases). Germline CDR1 is SGHTA and CDR2 is FQGNSA. The CDR3 totals 14 residues. V was pared by 4 bases and J by 4 bases, with 13 bases between. CDR3 residues: CASSSYGQLYGYTF. The CDR3 nucleotides read TGTGCCAGCAGCTCTTACGGACAGCTCTATGGCTACACCTTC.

The chain couples TRBV5-1 to TRBJ2-3, with 7 bases fitting TRBD1. The CDR3 sequence is 17 residues long. Germline values: CDR1 SGHRS, CDR2 YFSETQ. Trimming took 4 bases from V and 0 from J; bases not matched to a gene: 11. CDR3 bases: TGCGCCAGCAGCCAATACAGGGGAGCGTCAAGCACAGATACGCAGTATTTT. Amino acids: CASSQYRGASSTDTQYF.

Only a few counts were recorded for this clone. J is TRBJ1-4 and V is TRBV7-2, with D possibly TRBD1 on 5 matching bases. V shed 2 bases and J shed 6 bases, with 10 bases lying between them. Germline V gives CDR1 SGHTA, CDR2 FQGNSA. There are 14 residues in the CDR3. The CDR3 sequence is CASSLTGQHEKLFF. For the CDR3, the DNA is TGTGCCAGCAGCTTAACAGGCCAACATGAAAAACTGTTTTTT.

The genes are TRBV30 and TRBJ2-1; weak D call: TRBD2 (7 bases). Trimming cost V 3 bases and J 5 bases, with 11 bases left between them. The germline gives CDR1 GTSNPN, CDR2 SVGIG (reference sequence). The CDR3 runs 13 residues. The chain's CDR3 is CAWRRGAHNEQFF. CDR3 nucleotide sequence: TGTGCCTGGAGACGGGGGGCCCACAATGAGCAGTTCTTC. Variable domain in full (rest from reference TRBV30 and TRBJ2-1): SQTIHQWPATLVQPVGSPLSLECTVEGTSNPNLYWYRQAAGRGLQLLFYSVGIGQISSEVPQNLSASRPQDRQFILSSKKLLLSDSGFYLCAWRRGAHNEQFFGPGTRLTVL.

V usage is TRBV27 and J usage is TRBJ2-7; D is possibly TRBD1 (6 bases). The germline V and J ends were trimmed by 8 bases and 9 bases, with 26 bases remaining between them. Germline V gives CDR1 MNHEY, CDR2 SMNVEV (reference sequence). The CDR3 is 15 amino acids. The CDR3 nucleotides read TGTGCCAGCCACAGGGTAATGGGAGAACTACGAGGGCAGTACTTC. It specifies CASHRVMGELRGQYF.

The gene calls are TRBV16 and TRBJ2-7; TRBD1 aligns across 8 bases. The CDR3 sequence is 15 residues long. The V gene's germline CDR1 is KGHSY and CDR2 FQNENV. V lost 2 bases to trimming and J lost 4 bases; unmatched junction nucleotides: 7. The CDR3 DNA follows: TGTGCCAGCAGCCAAGGGTTTGGGACAGGATACGAGCAGTACGTC. Its protein is CASSQGFGTGYEQYV.

The chain uses TRBV5-4 and TRBJ1-6, with 11 bases lining up with TRBD1. With V trimmed by 4 bases and J by 10 bases, 4 bases remained unmatched. The CDR3 runs 14 residues. Per the germline V gene, CDR1 is SGHNT and CDR2 is YYREEE (reference sequence). This CDR3 reads CASSQGQGVSPLHF. DNA of the CDR3: TGTGCCAGCAGCCAGGGACAGGGGGTGTCACCCCTCCACTTT.

The chain recombines TRBV7-8 with TRBJ1-6, with 8 positions matching TRBD1. CDR3 length: 17 residues. V lost 4 bases, J lost 9 bases, and 14 bases stayed unmatched. CDR1 SGHVS and CDR2 FQNEAQ come from the germline V gene. CDR3 sequence reads: CASSSSGTGHLISPLHF. The CDR3 coding sequence is TGTGCCAGCAGCTCCTCCGGGACAGGTCACCTAATTTCACCCCTCCACTTT.

V usage is TRBV27 and J usage is TRBJ2-3; a possible D gene is TRBD2 (6 bases). The length of the CDR3 is 15 residues. V was cut by 1 base and J by 5 bases, with 13 bases left in between. Looked up from germline, CDR1 is MNHEY and CDR2 is SMNVEV (reference sequence). CDR3 DNA: TGTGCCAGCAGTTTATGGCGGGGTAAAGGAGATACGCAGTATTTT. Translated: CASSLWRGKGDTQYF.